This passage covers 20 T cell receptor beta chains from one sample sequenced in a study of blood T cell repertoires in COVID-19. Generated by immunoSEQ multiplex PCR, the TCRdb table keeps only in-frame clones and is missing some. The table shows about 270,000 clones, with approximately 92% occurring only once. The source material was peripheral blood. The receptors come from a person under 35 with COVID-19, enrolled during active disease.

The chain combines TRBV7-2 with TRBJ1-2, with D unclear. This CDR3 region has 14 residues. The V and J ends lost 6 bases and 0 bases respectively, with 11 bases between them. The germline V gene has CDR1 SGHTA and CDR2 FQGNSA. CDR3 DNA: TGTGCCAGCAGTTTGCGGGGAGCTAACTATGGCTACACCTTC. It codes for CASSLRGANYGYTF.

The V call is TRBV2, the J call TRBJ2-3, with 9 nucleotides matching TRBD2. The CDR3 runs 16 residues. With 6 bases clipped from V and 4 bases from J, the junction kept 11 bases outside the gene matches. Germline lookup yields CDR1 SNHLY and CDR2 FYNNEI. This CDR3 is CASRQYRTSEADTQYF. The CDR3, as DNA: TGTGCCAGCAGACAATACCGGACTAGCGAGGCAGATACGCAGTATTTT.

V and J are TRBV27 and TRBJ1-5; no clear D. CDR1 and CDR2 (germline): MNHEY, SMNVEV (reference sequence). The V end was cut by 3 bases, the J end by 2 bases, with 8 bases between. The CDR3 is 14 amino acids. Here the CDR3 reads CASSFFGGNQPQHF. The CDR3 DNA reads TGTGCCAGCAGTTTTTTCGGGGGCAATCAGCCCCAGCATTTT.

This chain links TRBV27 with TRBJ2-7, with TRBD1 identical over 7 bases. The CDR3 consists of 15 residues. The germline V gene encodes CDR1 MNHEY and CDR2 SMNVEV (reference sequence). Germline trimming cut 9 bases from V and 3 bases from J; bases unmatched to any gene: 14. DNA of the CDR3: TGTGCCAGTAACCGAAGGGGGCTAATGGACTACGAGCAGTACTTC. Its protein product is CASNRRGLMDYEQYF.

V usage is TRBV7-9 and J usage is TRBJ2-2; D remains unclear. The germline CDR1 and CDR2 sequences are SEHNR and FQNEAQ (reference sequence). The CDR3 consists of 12 residues. Between the trimmed V and J ends, which lost 8 bases and 6 bases, there was a span of 10 bases. The CDR3 here is CASGPWAGELFF. CDR3 bases: TGTGCCAGCGGGCCCTGGGCCGGGGAGCTGTTTTTT.

The genes are TRBV27 and TRBJ2-2; 10 positions match TRBD2. The CDR3 runs to 15 residues. V lost 6 bases to trimming and J lost 6 bases; unmatched junction nucleotides: 7. Germline V gene sequence: CDR1 MNHEY, CDR2 SMNVEV (reference sequence). The CDR3 is CASRNTGLASGELFF. CDR3 coding DNA: TGTGCCAGCAGGAATACGGGACTAGCGTCCGGGGAGCTGTTTTTT.

The count of this clone is one. J is TRBJ2-7 and V is TRBV7-3; D is undetermined. The CDR3 runs 13 residues. With 5 bases removed from V and 5 bases from J, the gap between germline ends came to 13 bases. The V gene's germline CDR1 is SGHTA and CDR2 FQGTGA. The DNA for the CDR3 is TGTGCCAGCAGCCCGGGTGTTTCCCACGAGCAGTACTTC. Amino acids: CASSPGVSHEQYF.

The sample holds one count of this clone. The chain is built from TRBV3-1 (or the pseudogene TRBV3-2) and TRBJ2-3; D gene unclear. CDR1 is LGHDT and CDR2 is YNNKEL in the germline V gene (reference sequence). Trimming removed 4 bases from V and 9 bases from J, with 14 bases in between. The CDR3 is 13 residues long. For the CDR3, the DNA is TGTGCCAGCAGCCTCCTTCAGGTGGGCACGCAGTATTTT. Protein: CASSLLQVGTQYF.

The chain links TRBV11-2 to TRBJ2-7; the D gene is possibly TRBD2 (6 bases). The length of the CDR3 is 14 residues. Trimming removed 7 bases from V and 3 bases from J, with 16 bases in between. The germline gives CDR1 SGHAT, CDR2 FQNNGV. The CDR3: CASTEPGLIYEQYF. DNA of the CDR3: TGTGCCAGCACCGAACCGGGACTGATCTACGAGCAGTACTTC. The full variable domain, its missing parts supplied by reference TRBV11-2 and TRBJ2-7, is EAGVAQSPRYKIIEKRQSVAFWCNPISGHATLYWYQQILGQGPKLLIQFQNNGVVDDSQLPKDRFSAERLKGVDSTLKIQPAKLEDSAVYLCASTEPGLIYEQYFGPGTRLTVT.

The V gene is TRBV21-1, the J gene TRBJ2-1; TRBD1, the table's D call, lacks a check against the DNA. TRBV21-1 is flagged as a pseudogene. The length of the CDR3 is 14 residues. In nucleotides, the CDR3 is TGTGCCGGCCACCAGGGGAAATCCTACAATGAGCAGTTCTTC. It is translated as CAGHQGKSYNEQFF.

In its sample, this clone was seen a few times. V and J are TRBV7-9 and TRBJ1-3, with D possibly TRBD1 on 6 matching bases. The CDR3 has 18 residues. The V end was cut by 5 bases, the J end by 1 base, with 21 bases between. Germline V lookup: CDR1 SEHNR, CDR2 FQNEAQ (reference sequence). DNA for the CDR3: TGTGCCAGCAGCCCGAAGGGGGGGGGCAGTCTTTCTGGAAACACCATATATTTT. It codes for CASSPKGGGSLSGNTIYF.

The chain has TRBV15 and TRBJ2-5, with 7 bases aligning to TRBD2. Germline V gene lookup returns CDR1 LNHNV and CDR2 YYDKDF (reference sequence). The CDR3 extends over 12 amino acids. Losses at the gene ends were 2 bases for V and 13 bases for J; bases not matched to a gene: 7. CDR3 bases: TGTGCCACCAGCAGATTACCGGGACTATGGTACTTC. Translating it yields CATSRLPGLWYF.

The chain recombines TRBV28 with TRBJ1-1; 7 bases match TRBD1. Germline V gives CDR1 MDHEN, CDR2 SYDVKM. The junction had 4 bases not matched to a gene; V was cut back by 6 bases and J by 6 bases. The CDR3 has 12 amino acids. CDR3 sequence: CASREGTAEAFF. The CDR3 DNA reads TGTGCCAGCAGGGAGGGGACAGCTGAAGCTTTCTTT.

This chain connects TRBV14 to TRBJ2-1, with TRBD2 as a possible D gene (6 bases). CDR3 length equals 12 residues. Trimming removed 2 bases from V and 7 bases from J, with 6 bases in between. CDR1 is SGHDN and CDR2 is FVKESK in the germline V gene. CDR3 bases: TGTGCCAGCAGCCAACGGGGGAATGAGCAGTTCTTC. This translates into CASSQRGNEQFF.

CDR3 bases: TGTGCCAGCAGTCTACCCGGGACAGCAAACAATGAGCAGTTCTTC. It specifies CASSLPGTANNEQFF. This chain connects TRBV5-8 to TRBJ2-1; 7 bases are shared with TRBD1. Trimming cost V 5 bases and J 5 bases; bases outside gene matches: 10. Germline assignment: CDR1 SGHTS and CDR2 YDEGEE. This CDR3 has 15 amino acids.

The chain recombines TRBV6-4 with TRBJ1-1; D perhaps matches TRBD1 (6 bases). With 4 bases removed from V and 0 bases from J, the gap between germline ends came to 21 bases. The V gene's germline CDR1 is MRHNA and CDR2 SNTAGT. CDR3 length: 18 amino acids. The CDR3 is CASSGELDSYSVNTEAFF. The CDR3 nucleotides are TGTGCCAGCAGTGGCGAACTGGACAGCTACTCTGTGAACACTGAAGCTTTCTTT.

The chain links TRBV6-1 to TRBJ2-5; no reliable D call. The CDR3 is made up of 16 amino acids. Germline V gene lookup returns CDR1 MNHNS and CDR2 SASEGT. V was shortened by 0 bases and J by 5 bases, with 16 bases between the two germline ends. In DNA form, the CDR3 reads TGTGCCAGCAGTGAAGCTAGTGCCACCCGTGCGGAGACCCAGTACTTC. As protein: CASSEASATRAETQYF.

This clone is a singleton in its sample. The rearrangement uses TRBV14 and TRBJ1-2, with no clear D. Germline V CDR1 and CDR2: SGHDN, FVKESK. V lost 1 base and J lost 5, with 14 bases in between. This CDR3 comprises 15 residues. The CDR3 reads CASSQGLIVPYGYTF. The CDR3 DNA is TGTGCCAGCAGCCAAGGACTGATCGTTCCTTATGGCTACACCTTC.

This clone was detected once. The chain couples TRBV24-1 to TRBJ2-5; 11 bases line up with TRBD2. The V gene end was trimmed by 5 bases and the J gene end by 5 bases; junction bases not matched to a gene: 3. Germline CDR1 KGHDR, CDR2 SFDVKD. This CDR3 region has 14 residues. CDR3 in amino acids: CATSATSGVETQYF. CDR3 bases: TGTGCCACCAGTGCGACTAGCGGGGTGGAGACCCAGTACTTC.

The J gene is TRBJ2-3, the V gene TRBV27; D is ambiguous. The germline V and J ends were trimmed by 2 bases and 8 bases, with 17 bases remaining between them. Germline V gene lookup returns CDR1 MNHEY and CDR2 SMNVEV (reference sequence). The CDR3 loop spans 15 amino acids. This CDR3 reads CASSLTPAPTGTQYF. Written as DNA, the CDR3 is TGTGCCAGCAGTTTAACCCCCGCCCCAACGGGTACGCAGTATTTT.